These T cell receptor beta chains were read from a single sample in a study of OX40 agonist ivuxolimab in advanced cancers. Profiling relied on immunoSEQ multiplex PCR, and the TCRdb table lists in-frame clones only, not all of them. The sample has some 52,000 clones; approximately 88% are singletons. Here the sequenced sample was CD4+ or CD8+ T cells sorted from blood, taken in a trial of the OX40 agonist ivuxolimab. These receptors all stem from an adult with an advanced solid tumor such as melanoma, head and neck, liver or kidney cancer. Both conserved end residues are part of each CDR3. D genes are given only for firm matches. Size is omitted from some rows. Given values are once, few, many or a class for expanded clones.

v_call: TRBV2
clone_size: NA
d_call: TRBD1
j_call: TRBJ1-1
cdr3_aa: CASSESWTGPPATEAFF
cdr3_nt: TGTGCCAGCAGTGAGTCATGGACAGGCCCACCCGCCACTGAAGCTTTCTTT

v_call: TRBV9
clone_size: NA
d_call: NA
j_call: TRBJ2-3
cdr3_aa: CASSRRGVGDTQYF
cdr3_nt: TGTGCCAGCAGCCGCCGCGGGGTAGGAGATACGCAGTATTTT

v_call: TRBV28
clone_size: NA
d_call: NA
j_call: TRBJ1-2
cdr3_aa: CASSGSPLVHGYTF
cdr3_nt: TGTGCCAGCAGTGGTTCCCCCTTAGTCCATGGCTACACCTTC

v_call: TRBV6-1
clone_size: NA
d_call: TRBD2
j_call: TRBJ2-1
cdr3_aa: CASSEGTSYSYNEQFF
cdr3_nt: TGTGCCAGCAGTGAAGGGACTAGCTACTCCTACAATGAGCAGTTCTTC

v_call: TRBV6-5
clone_size: NA
d_call: TRBD1
j_call: TRBJ2-2
cdr3_aa: CASSYSPGQAGGELFF
cdr3_nt: TGTGCCAGCAGTTACTCGCCGGGACAGGCAGGCGGGGAGCTGTTTTTT

v_call: TRBV5-4
clone_size: NA
d_call: NA
j_call: TRBJ2-3
cdr3_aa: CASSFSGNTDTQYF
cdr3_nt: TGTGCCAGCAGTTTTAGCGGTAACACAGATACGCAGTATTTT

v_call: TRBV9
clone_size: NA
d_call: TRBD2
j_call: TRBJ2-5
cdr3_aa: CASSVAGGGETQYF
cdr3_nt: TGTGCCAGCAGCGTAGCGGGGGGAGGAGAGACCCAGTACTTC

v_call: TRBV7-2
clone_size: NA
d_call: TRBD1
j_call: TRBJ1-3
cdr3_aa: CASSFYRGYGGNTIYF
cdr3_nt: TGTGCCAGCAGCTTTTACAGGGGCTATGGCGGAAACACCATATATTTT

v_call: TRBV2
clone_size: NA
d_call: NA
j_call: TRBJ2-3
cdr3_aa: CASSYAGDTQYF
cdr3_nt: TGTGCCAGCAGCTACGCAGGAGATACGCAGTATTTT

v_call: TRBV5-6
clone_size: NA
d_call: TRBD1
j_call: TRBJ2-2
cdr3_aa: CASSTTGDLLNTGELFF
cdr3_nt: TGTGCCAGCAGCACAACAGGGGACCTGCTGAACACCGGGGAGCTGTTTTTT

v_call: TRBV29-1
clone_size: NA
d_call: TRBD1
j_call: TRBJ2-1
cdr3_aa: CSGTGTAKSNEQFF
cdr3_nt: TGCAGCGGCACCGGGACAGCTAAGTCCAATGAGCAGTTCTTC

v_call: TRBV5-4
clone_size: NA
d_call: TRBD1
j_call: TRBJ1-2
cdr3_aa: CASTKDRDYGYTF
cdr3_nt: TGTGCCAGCACCAAGGACAGGGACTATGGCTACACCTTC

v_call: TRBV7-2
clone_size: NA
d_call: TRBD1
j_call: TRBJ2-7
cdr3_aa: CASSSGMERGLYEQYF
cdr3_nt: TGTGCCAGCAGCTCGGGTATGGAAAGGGGGCTCTACGAGCAGTACTTC

v_call: TRBV28
clone_size: NA
d_call: NA
j_call: TRBJ2-4
cdr3_aa: CASSSLGVGDIQYF
cdr3_nt: TGTGCCAGCAGCTCCCTAGGGGTGGGGGACATTCAGTACTTC

v_call: TRBV29-1
clone_size: NA
d_call: NA
j_call: TRBJ1-2
cdr3_aa: CSAPDQAQGAYGYTF
cdr3_nt: TGCAGCGCTCCCGATCAGGCCCAAGGCGCCTATGGCTACACCTTC

v_call: TRBV28
clone_size: NA
d_call: NA
j_call: TRBJ2-7
cdr3_aa: CASTQQGIGYEQYF
cdr3_nt: TGTGCCAGCACCCAGCAGGGTATCGGCTACGAGCAGTACTTC

v_call: TRBV5-1
clone_size: NA
d_call: TRBD2
j_call: TRBJ2-1
cdr3_aa: CASSLRVTSGDNEQFF
cdr3_nt: TGCGCCAGCAGCTTGCGGGTGACTAGCGGGGACAATGAGCAGTTCTTC

v_call: TRBV5-1
clone_size: NA
d_call: NA
j_call: TRBJ1-2
cdr3_aa: CASSLGQNYGYTF
cdr3_nt: TGCGCCAGCAGCTTGGGGCAGAACTATGGCTACACCTTC

v_call: TRBV28
clone_size: NA
d_call: TRBD1
j_call: TRBJ1-2
cdr3_aa: CASSPWTGEGYTF
cdr3_nt: TGTGCCAGCAGCCCTTGGACAGGGGAAGGCTACACCTTC

v_call: TRBV5-4
clone_size: NA
d_call: NA
j_call: TRBJ2-7
cdr3_aa: CASSLGPRDYEQYF
cdr3_nt: TGTGCCAGCAGCTTGGGGCCCAGGGACTACGAGCAGTACTTC

v_call: TRBV28
clone_size: NA
d_call: NA
j_call: TRBJ2-3
cdr3_aa: CASSGRPGTDTQYF
cdr3_nt: TGTGCCTCCTCTGGCCGGCCAGGCACAGATACGCAGTATTTT

v_call: TRBV27
clone_size: once
d_call: NA
j_call: TRBJ1-1
cdr3_aa: CASSLLDRGMNTEAFF
cdr3_nt: TGTGCCAGCAGTTTATTGGACCGGGGGATGAACACTGAAGCTTTCTTT